A selection of T cell receptor beta chains follows, all from one sample in a study of T-cell reconstitution after alpha-beta-depleted transplantation in children. TCRdb re-called the PCR reads with MiXCR, one entry per CDR3 protein. This sample has roughly 300,000 distinct CDR3 sequences, with 10% found just once. The specimen comprised PBMCs from the stem cell graft donor, sampled from the stem cell graft. These receptors all stem from a human donor who donated a stem cell graft to a child with acute lymphoblastic leukemia. Each CDR3 is given with its conserved first and last residue. The D gene is left open where the match is weak. Clone size is not always given. Where it is, it says once, few, many or a class for expanded clones.

D	J	V	size	DNA	CDR3
NA	TRBJ2-3	TRBV5-1	NA	TGCGCCAGCAGCCCCTTACTCCCAGATACGCAGTATTTT	CASSPLLPDTQYF
TRBD1	TRBJ1-4	TRBV5-1	few	TGCGCCAGCAGCACTGGTCCCGGGACAGATGGACGAGGCGAAAAACTGTTTTTT	CASSTGPGTDGRGEKLFF
TRBD2	TRBJ2-7	TRBV5-1	many	TGCGCCAGCAGCTTGGACGGACTAGCGGGACCCTACGAGCAGTACTTC	CASSLDGLAGPYEQYF
TRBD1	TRBJ2-7	TRBV3-1	many	TGTGCCAGCAGCTTACAGGGGACCGGGGAGCAGTACTTC	CASSLQGTGEQYF
TRBD1	TRBJ2-5	TRBV4-2	few	TGTGCCAGCAGCCAGGAGCCCAGGGGGCAAGAGACCCAGTACTTC	CASSQEPRGQETQYF
NA	TRBJ2-7	TRBV29-1	many	TGCAGCGTTGGAGCGTTAGGGTACGAGCAGTACTTC	CSVGALGYEQYF
NA	TRBJ2-3	TRBV11-2	few	TGTGCCAGCAGCGGGGTAGGGTACAGCACAGATACGCAGTATTTT	CASSGVGYSTDTQYF
NA	TRBJ1-3	TRBV20-1	many	TGCAGTGCTAGAGATAACATTGGTCCCTCCGGAAACACCATATATTTT	CSARDNIGPSGNTIYF
TRBD1	TRBJ1-1	TRBV29-1	few	TGCAGCGTTAGTACAGGGGGGAACACTGAAGCTTTCTTT	CSVSTGGNTEAFF
NA	TRBJ1-5	TRBV12-3/TRBV12-4	few	TGTGCCAGCAGCTACTCCGGTGACAATCAGCCCCAGCATTTT	CASSYSGDNQPQHF
TRBD1	TRBJ2-3	TRBV6-2/TRBV6-3	many	TGTGCCAGCAGAAGACAGGGGGTTCAACGAGATACGCAGTATTTT	CASRRQGVQRDTQYF
TRBD2	TRBJ2-1	TRBV5-1	few	TGCGCCAGCAGCGACCCTGGGGCGGGGAGGGGCCCTATGCATGAGCAGTTCTTC	CASSDPGAGRGPMHEQFF
NA	TRBJ1-1	TRBV2	NA	TGTGCCAGCAGGATAACAGTGAACACTGAAGCTTTCTTT	CASRITVNTEAFF
NA	TRBJ2-3	TRBV5-1	few	TGCGCCAGCAGCTTGGAGTCCACCACAGATACGCAGTATTTT	CASSLESTTDTQYF
NA	TRBJ2-3	TRBV6-1	NA	TGTGCCAGCAGGGGGAGAATCTTTAGCACAGATACGCAGTATTTT	CASRGRIFSTDTQYF
NA	TRBJ1-2	TRBV7-9	NA	TGTGCCAGCAGACACATCGGGGAGGGGACCTATGGCTACACCTTC	CASRHIGEGTYGYTF
NA	TRBJ2-1	TRBV7-9	NA	TGTGCCAGCACCCAACCCGGGCTAGTGTCCCCTCGGGAGCAGTTCTTC	CASTQPGLVSPREQFF
TRBD1	TRBJ2-1	TRBV5-1	many	TGCGCCAGCAGCTCGACAGGGAATGAAGTCTATGAGCAGTTCTTC	CASSSTGNEVYEQFF
TRBD1	TRBJ2-3	TRBV7-3	NA	TGTGCCAGCAGCTTAACGGGCAGGGGGGATACGCAGTATTTT	CASSLTGRGDTQYF
TRBD1	TRBJ1-2	TRBV27	few	TGTGCCAGCAGTTTAACGGGTACAGGGGGTAACTATGGCTACACCTTC	CASSLTGTGGNYGYTF
TRBD2	TRBJ2-5	TRBV20-1	NA	TGCAGTGCTAGAGATTACGGGAGGGGTGACGAGACCCAGTACTTC	CSARDYGRGDETQYF
TRBD2	TRBJ2-7	TRBV7-3	NA	TGTGCCAGCAGCGTACTAGCGGGAGTGTCTGAGCAGTACTTC	CASSVLAGVSEQYF
TRBD2	TRBJ2-1	TRBV7-8	NA	TGTGCCAGCAGCCCATATCGCGGGAGGGGCTACAATGAGCAGTTCTTC	CASSPYRGRGYNEQFF
TRBD2	TRBJ2-1	TRBV15	NA	TGTGCCACCAGCGCTCGGGGGGGACTAGCGGGGTACAATGAGCAGTTCTTC	CATSARGGLAGYNEQFF
NA	TRBJ1-6	TRBV6-1	few	TGTGCCAGCAGCATATGGACAGCCGGGAATTCACCCCTCCACTTT	CASSIWTAGNSPLHF
TRBD1	TRBJ2-3	TRBV27	NA	TGTGCCAGCAGTTTAGGGGGGACAGGGCTAGCTACGCAGTATTTT	CASSLGGTGLATQYF
TRBD2	TRBJ2-7	TRBV6-2/TRBV6-3	NA	TGTGCCAGTTTAGGACTAGGAACCTACGAGCAGTACTTC	CASLGLGTYEQYF
NA	TRBJ2-7	TRBV27	many	TGTGCCAGCAGTTTCCACCTGGGGGAGCAGTACTTC	CASSFHLGEQYF
NA	TRBJ2-5	TRBV5-1	few	TGCGCCAGCAGCTTGGCCGGGCGGTTTGGGGAGACCCAGTACTTC	CASSLAGRFGETQYF
TRBD2	TRBJ2-1	TRBV5-1	few	TGCGCCAGCATCCCTCGGGAGGGCGCCTACAATGAGCAGTTCTTC	CASIPREGAYNEQFF
TRBD2	TRBJ2-3	TRBV5-1	few	TGCGCCAGCAGCACGGGACTAGCGGGTTTCGCGTATTTT	CASSTGLAGFAYF
TRBD1	TRBJ2-1	TRBV18	NA	TGTGCCAGCTCACCCTCAGGGGGCTTCTCCTACAATGAGCAGTTCTTC	CASSPSGGFSYNEQFF
TRBD2	TRBJ2-1	TRBV20-1	NA	TGCAGTGCTAGAGATCTCGGCGGGACTAGCGGGAGTTTCCCCTACAATGAGCAGTTCTTC	CSARDLGGTSGSFPYNEQFF
NA	TRBJ1-5	TRBV6-1	few	TGTGCCAGCAGTGAGGCCCCGGGGACATTTCAGCCCCAGCATTTT	CASSEAPGTFQPQHF
NA	TRBJ1-5	TRBV5-1	many	TGCGCCAGCAGCTTGGACAGGGCCGGCAATCAGCCCCAGCATTTT	CASSLDRAGNQPQHF
TRBD2	TRBJ2-1	TRBV20-1	NA	TGCAGTGCTAGTGTTGGACTAGCGGGTCTGGGTGAGCAGTTCTTC	CSASVGLAGLGEQFF
NA	TRBJ2-1	TRBV7-2	NA	TGTGCCAGCAGCTTAGCGGTGTATGTTGAGCAGTTCTTC	CASSLAVYVEQFF
TRBD2	TRBJ2-1	TRBV4-1	few	TGCGCCAGCAGCCAAGAAGATCCCGGACTAGCGGTCAATGAGCAGTTCTTC	CASSQEDPGLAVNEQFF
TRBD2	TRBJ2-2	TRBV7-9	few	TGTGCCAGCAGCTTATCGCTTCTAGCGGAGAACACCGGGGAGCTGTTTTTT	CASSLSLLAENTGELFF
TRBD1	TRBJ2-7	TRBV5-1	many	TGCGCCAGCAGCTTGGGGACAGGGATGAGCTCCTACGAGCAGTACTTC	CASSLGTGMSSYEQYF
TRBD1	TRBJ2-3	TRBV7-8	NA	TGTGCCAGCCACTCGGGACAGGGCACAGATACGCAGTATTTT	CASHSGQGTDTQYF
TRBD2	TRBJ2-3	TRBV11-2	NA	TGTGCCAGCAGCTTAGACGGGAGGGCCACAGATACGCAGTATTTT	CASSLDGRATDTQYF
TRBD1	TRBJ1-1	TRBV7-9	NA	TGTGCCAGCAGTCGTGACAGGGCGGCTGGCACTGAAGCTTTCTTT	CASSRDRAAGTEAFF
TRBD1	TRBJ2-4	TRBV7-8	few	TGTGCCAGCAGGGGGACAGGGTCCCCCAACATTCAGTACTTC	CASRGTGSPNIQYF
NA	TRBJ2-5	TRBV12-3/TRBV12-4	NA	TGTGCCAGCAGTGACAGTAACCAAGAGACCCAGTACTTC	CASSDSNQETQYF
NA	TRBJ1-1	TRBV7-9	many	TGTGCCAGCAGCCCGCTATTAGATATGAACACTGAAGCTTTCTTT	CASSPLLDMNTEAFF
TRBD2	TRBJ2-2	TRBV12-3/TRBV12-4	many	TGTGCCAGCCTAGCGGGAAACACCGGGGAGCTGTTTTTT	CASLAGNTGELFF
NA	TRBJ2-7	TRBV4-3	few	TGCGCCAGCAGCCAAGGGGTAAGGAGCTCCTACGAGCAGTACTTC	CASSQGVRSSYEQYF
NA	TRBJ1-3	TRBV5-6	NA	TGTGCCAGCAGCTTGAGGGACTCTGGAAACACCATATATTTT	CASSLRDSGNTIYF
NA	TRBJ1-5	TRBV6-2/TRBV6-3	few	TGTGCCAGCAGTTACTCGACACAGCCCCAGCATTTT	CASSYSTQPQHF
NA	TRBJ2-1	TRBV29-1	many	TGCAGCGTTGATGGAGTGCCACCCCCTTACTCCTACAATGAGCAGTTCTTC	CSVDGVPPPYSYNEQFF
NA	TRBJ2-3	TRBV25-1	NA	TGTGCCAGCAGTGAATATATTGCGCAGTATTTT	CASSEYIAQYF
TRBD1	TRBJ1-1	TRBV2	NA	TGTGCCAGCAGTGAGTCCGGGACAGTGAACACTGAAGCTTTCTTT	CASSESGTVNTEAFF
NA	TRBJ2-3	TRBV5-1	NA	TGCGCCAGCAGCTTGGTTCTTATTACAGATACGCAGTATTTT	CASSLVLITDTQYF
TRBD1	TRBJ1-5	TRBV5-1	many	TGCGCCAGCAGCGTAACAGGGGGAGATCAGCCCCAGCATTTT	CASSVTGGDQPQHF
NA	TRBJ2-3	TRBV7-9	many	TGTGCCACCCGACAGACAGGATTTCCAGATACGCAGTATTTT	CATRQTGFPDTQYF